This record looks at one TCR beta chain sequence and its context. Documented time point: persistent/refractory GD, antithyroid drugs over 5 years with positive TRAb. Isolated PBMC RNA provided the starting material for the TCR library. Sequencing libraries for TCR beta were prepared with iRepertoire HTBI primers and Arm-PCR of CDR3 regions. TCRdb processed the multiplex PCR reads anew with MiXCR; each CDR3 protein has one entry. This table holds 390,000 or so distinct CDR3 sequences, roughly 24% found once. This sample is part of a study of regulatory T cells in long-lasting Graves disease. The receptor's source is a woman aged 40 to 55 with Graves disease. Sequencing was performed on peripheral blood mononuclear cells (PBMCs), taken when the disease was refractory, from a patient treated with antithyroid drugs.

CDR3 sequence: CASSLGTGLSGANVLTF. The CDR3, as DNA: TGTGCCAGCAGCTTAGGGACAGGGCTCTCTGGGGCCAACGTCCTGACTTTC. This chain links TRBV7-6 with TRBJ2-6; the match to TRBD1 covers 8 bases. V trimming: 1 base; J trimming: 0 bases; junction bases outside the gene matches: 2. Per the germline V gene, CDR1 is SGHVS and CDR2 is FNYEAQ. This CDR3 comprises 17 residues.